Shown below are 32 T cell receptor beta chains from a single sample sequenced in a study of blood T cells in healthy people across ages. Together with a sample-barcoded 5' primer, a J-beta primer mix was included in a second PCR lasting about 7 to 11 cycles. MiXCR, run by TCRdb on the 5' RACE reads, gives a single entry per CDR3 protein. The data hold 1.5 million to 2 million distinct CDR3 sequences, with around 40% observed a single time. Material for sequencing was blood. These receptor sequences come from a human donor in good health.

This clonotype was detected only a few times. The V and J genes are TRBV5-6 and TRBJ2-5, with D maybe TRBD2 (6 bases). Between the trimmed V and J ends, which lost 7 bases and 4 bases, there was a span of 14 bases. This CDR3 is 13 amino acids long. Per germline, CDR1 SGHDT and CDR2 YYEEEE. In nucleotides, the CDR3 is TGTGCCAGCGCACGAGTGGGAGGAGAGACCCAGTACTTC. It is translated as CASARVGGETQYF.

This clonotype showed up just a few times. The chain recombines TRBV5-5 with TRBJ1-6; 8 bases line up with TRBD1. The CDR3 extends over 16 amino acids. The junction had 5 bases not matched to a gene; V was cut back by 4 bases and J by 2 bases. Germline V gene data show CDR1 as SGHKS and CDR2 as YYEKEE (reference sequence). Here the CDR3 DNA reads TGTGCCAGCAGCGGACAGGGCCTCACCTATAATTCACCCCTCCACTTT. Its protein is CASSGQGLTYNSPLHF.

The chain couples TRBV20-1 to TRBJ1-1; D is unresolved. CDR3 length: 14 residues. Germline CDR1 reads DFQATT; CDR2 reads SNEGSKA (reference sequence). The CDR3 protein is CGARGGIVNTEAFF. The CDR3 DNA sequence: TGCGGCGCTAGAGGCGGAATAGTGAACACTGAAGCTTTCTTT.

This chain joins TRBV24-1 and TRBJ2-2; tentatively, D is TRBD1 (5 bases). The length of the CDR3 is 14 residues. V was pared by 7 bases and J by 3 bases, with 11 bases between. Germline assignment: CDR1 KGHDR and CDR2 SFDVKD. CDR3 residues: CATRQGWDTGELFF. CDR3 sequence (DNA): TGTGCCACCAGGCAGGGATGGGACACCGGGGAGCTGTTTTTT.

V gene TRBV2 combines with J gene TRBJ2-5; 13 bases are shared with TRBD2. Losses at the gene ends were 4 bases for V and 4 bases for J; bases not matched to a gene: 3. Germline CDR1 is SNHLY and CDR2 is FYNNEI. The CDR3 sequence is 15 residues long. In DNA form, the CDR3 reads TGTGCCAGCAGTGGAGGACTAGCGGGGGTAGAGACCCAGTACTTC. This translates into CASSGGLAGVETQYF.

This chain links TRBV6-5 with TRBJ2-1; 7 nucleotides match TRBD1. The CDR3 consists of 17 residues. Germline CDR1 is MNHEY and CDR2 is SVGAGI. J was trimmed by 3 bases and V by 2 bases; bases with no gene match: 10. The CDR3 DNA follows: TGTGCCAGCAGTTACAGGGGGCCTCAAGCCCTCTACAATGAGCAGTTCTTC. Translated, it gives CASSYRGPQALYNEQFF.

The gene calls are TRBV7-9 and TRBJ2-7; 10 bases align to TRBD1. The last part of the DNA fits TRBJ2-5 better; the J call may be wrong. Looked up from germline, CDR1 is SEHNR and CDR2 is FQNEAQ (reference sequence). The CDR3 loop spans 16 amino acids. The CDR3 DNA follows: TGTGCCAGCAGCTCCCCGGGACAGGGGCTTCAAGAGACCCAGTACTTC. Translation: CASSSPGQGLQETQYF.

This clonotype has just a few counts. The chain employs TRBV28 and TRBJ1-2; no definite D call. The CDR3 loop spans 11 amino acids. CDR1 is MDHEN, CDR2 SYDVKM, per germline. V dropped 4 bases and J dropped 7 bases, with 7 bases sitting between them. The DNA of the CDR3 is TGTGCCAGCAGTTCCCTCGTTGGCTACACCTTC. Translating it yields CASSSLVGYTF.

In this sample, this clonotype turned up a few times. CDR3 residues: CASTGESGANVLTF. The DNA of the CDR3 is TGTGCCAGCACCGGGGAATCTGGGGCCAACGTCCTGACTTTC. The rearrangement links TRBV11-3 to TRBJ2-6, with a possible D match to TRBD2 (5 bases). The V end lost 7 bases, the J end lost 1 base, and 8 bases lay between the germline ends. Germline lookup yields CDR1 SGHNT and CDR2 YENEEA. This CDR3 contains 14 residues.

This clonotype turned up a few times. The V gene is TRBV15, the J gene TRBJ2-4; weak D call: TRBD1 (6 bases). Trimming took 1 base from V and 6 from J, leaving 16 bases between them. The CDR3 has 16 residues. CDR1 and CDR2 from the germline V gene are LNHNV and YYDKDF (reference sequence). The CDR3 DNA sequence: TGTGCCACCAGCAGAGGGGTCCTAGGGGGTATAAACATTCAGTACTTC. Translated, it gives CATSRGVLGGINIQYF.

The chain combines TRBV14 with TRBJ2-7; D is possibly TRBD1 (6 bases). V lost 2 bases and J 3 bases, leaving 14 bases between the germline ends. CDR3 length: 15 residues. CDR1 is SGHDN, CDR2 FVKESK, per germline. CDR3 DNA sequence: TGTGCCAGCAGCCAAACACGAGGACAGAGCTACGAGCAGTACTTC. This codes for CASSQTRGQSYEQYF.

The chain joins TRBV12-3 or TRBV12-4 to TRBJ1-6; D is uncertain. The V and J ends lost 6 bases and 8 bases respectively, with 11 bases between them. The CDR3 is 13 residues long. CDR3 protein: CASRPLRDSPLHF. The CDR3 DNA follows: TGTGCCAGCAGGCCGTTACGGGATTCACCCCTCCACTTT.

The CDR3 reads CASGWTDDDPEAFF. The CDR3 DNA follows: TGTGCCAGCGGTTGGACGGACGACGACCCTGAAGCTTTCTTT. This chain uses TRBV12-3 or TRBV12-4 with TRBJ1-1; D call uncertain. The V and J ends lost 8 bases and 6 bases respectively, with 19 bases between them. There are 14 residues in the CDR3.

This sequence joins TRBV5-1 and TRBJ1-6, with D possibly TRBD1 on 5 matching bases. Trimming took 1 base from V and 7 from J, leaving 12 bases between them. CDR1 is SGHRS and CDR2 is YFSETQ in the germline V gene. CDR3 length equals 15 residues. The CDR3 nucleotides are TGCGCCAGCAGCTTGACACAGGCGGAAAATTCACCCCTCCACTTT. Its translation: CASSLTQAENSPLHF.

This clonotype was seen many times. V gene TRBV7-8 combines with J gene TRBJ1-2, with D uncertain. The CDR3 has 16 residues. The V end was cut by 1 base, the J end by 8 bases, with 20 bases between. CDR1 and CDR2 (germline): SGHVS, FQNEAQ. The CDR3 loop reads CASSLERQAFPGGYTF. Written as DNA, the CDR3 is TGTGCCAGCAGCTTAGAGCGTCAGGCGTTTCCGGGGGGCTACACCTTC.

This clonotype was counted a few times. The chain carries TRBV15 and TRBJ1-2; perhaps TRBD1 as D (5 bases). The CDR3 is 15 residues long. In germline, CDR1 is LNHNV, CDR2 YYDKDF (reference sequence). Trimming pared 3 bases from V and 6 bases from J, leaving 17 bases between. CDR3 sequence: CATSRSGGVLDGYTF. DNA for the CDR3: TGTGCCACCAGCAGGTCGGGGGGAGTCCTCGATGGCTACACCTTC.

The V call is TRBV27, the J call TRBJ2-1; 8 positions match TRBD1. Germline loops: CDR1 MNHEY, CDR2 SMNVEV (reference sequence). CDR3 length equals 15 residues. Losses at the gene ends were 2 bases for V and 4 bases for J; bases not matched to a gene: 4. CDR3 sequence (DNA): TGTGCCAGCAGTTTACTAACAGGGGGATACAATGAGCAGTTCTTC. Translating gives CASSLLTGGYNEQFF.

Comment on this clonotype: A junction boundary mismatches the germline segment, possibly from a read error. The V call is TRBV9, the J call TRBJ2-6; a weak D match, TRBD2 (6 bases). The CDR3 contains 17 residues. CDR1 and CDR2 from the germline V gene are SGDLS and YYNGEE. CDR3 DNA: TGTGCCAGCAGCCTTAGATGGGGAGGTTCTGGGGCCAACGTCCGGACTTTC. Amino acid sequence: CASSLRWGGSGANVRTF.

The rearrangement joins TRBV4-2 to TRBJ1-4, with unresolved D. V shed 0 bases and J shed 8 bases, with 16 bases lying between them. Germline loops: CDR1 LGHNA, CDR2 YNFKEQ. There are 16 residues in the CDR3. This CDR3 reads CASSQDYRGLYEKLFF. CDR3 coding DNA: TGTGCCAGCAGCCAAGATTATCGGGGTTTATACGAAAAACTGTTTTTT.

This clonotype has just a few counts. The junction departs from germline at one end; a sequencing error may be responsible. The chain uses TRBV20-1 and TRBJ2-4, with unresolved D. The CDR3 runs to 13 residues. Germline V gene lookup returns CDR1 DFQATT and CDR2 SNEGSKA (reference sequence). The CDR3 nucleotides read TGCGGTGCTATCCAGGACCGCTACGCCGGCAAGTACTTC. It specifies CGAIQDRYAGKYF.

This rearrangement joins TRBV6-5 to TRBJ2-5; 10 nucleotides agree with TRBD2. This CDR3 is built from 16 residues. V dropped 3 bases and J dropped 0; count of bases not matched to a gene: 4. CDR1 and CDR2 from the germline V gene are MNHEY and SVGAGI. The CDR3 loop reads CASSYQRGGYQETQYF. The CDR3, as DNA: TGTGCCAGCAGTTATCAGCGGGGGGGATACCAAGAGACCCAGTACTTC.

V and J are TRBV12-3 or TRBV12-4 and TRBJ1-5; 8 bases are shared with TRBD1. The V gene end was trimmed by 7 bases and the J gene end by 2 bases; junction bases not matched to a gene: 22. The CDR3 has 20 amino acids. The CDR3 nucleotides are TGTGCCAGCACATCTGCCCGACAGGGGTTCGATATTGGAGGCAATCAGCCCCAGCATTTT. This gives the protein CASTSARQGFDIGGNQPQHF.

This clonotype appeared a few times. This chain links TRBV6-1 with TRBJ2-5, with 15 bases identical to TRBD2. This CDR3 contains 17 residues. CDR1 and CDR2 (germline): MNHNS, SASEGT. The V gene end was trimmed by 7 bases and the J gene end by 4 bases; junction bases not matched to a gene: 10. CDR3: CASIGLAGGAVIETQYF. Written as DNA, the CDR3 is TGTGCCAGCATTGGACTAGCGGGGGGGGCCGTCATAGAGACCCAGTACTTC.

This chain's CDR3 is CASSLGSSGGATEQFF. The CDR3 DNA sequence: TGTGCCAGCAGCTTAGGGTCAAGCGGGGGGGCCACTGAGCAGTTCTTC. The chain uses TRBV5-6 and TRBJ2-1, with TRBD2 matching 10 bases. The CDR3 is 16 residues long. The germline gives CDR1 SGHDT, CDR2 YYEEEE. Trimming took 2 bases from V and 9 from J; bases not matched to a gene: 11.

The chain links TRBV5-6 to TRBJ1-4; D is unresolved. The germline V gene encodes CDR1 SGHDT and CDR2 YYEEEE. The V end lost 0 bases, the J end lost 7 bases, and 10 bases lay between the germline ends. The CDR3 contains 14 residues. The CDR3 loop reads CASSLGLGGEKLFF. The CDR3 DNA reads TGTGCCAGCAGCTTGGGATTAGGAGGTGAAAAACTGTTTTTT.

This clonotype has only a few counts. At one of its ends the junction is not consistent with the germline gene, which may arise from a read error. The V gene is TRBV11-1, the J gene TRBJ2-1; D assignment may be TRBD1 or TRBD2 (5 bases each). The J call may be in error: the DNA end matches TRBJ2-7 better. Germline CDR1 and CDR2: SGHAT and FQDESV (reference sequence). The length of the CDR3 is 15 residues. CDR3 region: CASSLGDPQYNEQYF. The CDR3 DNA sequence: TGTGCCAGCAGTTTAGGGGACCCCCAGTACAATGAGCAGTACTTC.

This clonotype was seen just once. The rearrangement uses TRBV6-1 and TRBJ2-7; D possibly uses TRBD1 or TRBD2 (5 bases each). With 4 bases removed from V and 6 bases from J, the gap between germline ends came to 13 bases. The CDR3 is made up of 13 amino acids. Germline CDR1 and CDR2: MNHNS and SASEGT. CDR3 DNA sequence: TGTGCCAGCAGTGGGGGGTACAACACCGAGCAGTACTTC. Its protein is CASSGGYNTEQYF.

This clonotype was observed a handful of times. This chain uses TRBV10-3 with TRBJ2-3; no clear D gene. This CDR3 spans 13 amino acids. In germline, CDR1 is ENHRY, CDR2 SYGVKD. V shed 8 bases and J shed 0 bases, with 9 bases lying between them. CDR3: CAIGLVSTDTQYF. The CDR3 nucleotides read TGTGCCATCGGGCTAGTGAGCACAGATACGCAGTATTTT.

In this sample, this clonotype turned up a few times. The chain employs TRBV6-5 and TRBJ2-3; D is undetermined. Germline CDR1 and CDR2: MNHEY and SVGAGI. This CDR3 region has 13 residues. V was pared by 11 bases and J by 2 bases, with 14 bases between. The CDR3 DNA is TGTGCCGCCAGCGATTTTCTCACAGATACGCAGTATTTT. This encodes CAASDFLTDTQYF.

CDR3 DNA sequence: TGTGCCAGCAGTTTTAGGACAGGGTCTATACTTGGGGTGACCCAGTACTTC. This translates into CASSFRTGSILGVTQYF. J is TRBJ2-5 and V is TRBV12-3 or TRBV12-4, with TRBD1 matching over 8 bases. The CDR3 consists of 17 residues. Unmatched junction bases numbered 16, after V lost 3 bases and J lost 7 bases.

This clonotype came up a few times. Sequence at one end of the junction differs from germline and may be a read error. The gene calls are TRBV28 and TRBJ2-7; D possibly corresponds to TRBD2 (5 bases). The V gene's germline CDR1 is MDHEN and CDR2 SYDVKM. The CDR3 has 13 residues. CDR3 loop: CASSLLVDSERYF. The CDR3, as DNA: TGTGCCAGCAGTTTATTGGTGGATAGCGAGCGGTACTTC.

The chain combines TRBV7-2 with TRBJ2-3; the match to TRBD2 covers 10 bases. Germline trimming cut 5 bases from V and 2 bases from J; bases unmatched to any gene: 13. CDR3 length: 18 residues. The germline gives CDR1 SGHTA, CDR2 FQGNSA. CDR3 DNA sequence: TGTGCCAGCAGCCCCGGTAGAGCGGGACTAGCGCCCACAGATACGCAGTATTTT. It specifies CASSPGRAGLAPTDTQYF.